A selection of T cell receptor beta chains follows, all from one sample in a study of blood T cell repertoires in COVID-19. Repertoires were generated with immunoSEQ multiplex PCR, while TCRdb's copy carries only in-frame clones and drops some. The table shows about 170,000 clones, with 84% occurring only once. Material for sequencing was peripheral blood. The receptor set was obtained from a woman in her seventies with COVID-19, enrolled during active disease. CDR3s include the opening cysteine and the closing phenylalanine or tryptophan. The order of the fields is J gene, clone size, V gene, D gene, CDR3 protein, CDR3 DNA. The D gene is left open where the match is weak. Where a row states a size, it is once, few, many or the class of an expanded clone; other rows omit it.

TRBJ2-2,once,TRBV6-1,NA,CASSDQSPNTGELFF,TGTGCCAGCAGTGACCAGTCGCCGAACACCGGGGAGCTGTTTTTT
TRBJ2-1,NA,TRBV5-1,TRBD1,CASSFGTGQFF,TGCGCCAGCAGCTTTGGGACAGGGCAGTTCTTC
TRBJ2-1,NA,TRBV29-1,NA,CSIEVGGKRNEQFF,TGCAGCATTGAAGTAGGAGGGAAGAGGAATGAGCAGTTCTTC
TRBJ1-1,few,TRBV29-1,NA,CSVQGQNTEAFF,TGCAGCGTTCAAGGTCAGAACACTGAAGCTTTCTTT
TRBJ1-5,NA,TRBV19,NA,CASSIGTSNQPQHF,TGTGCCAGTAGTATAGGGACTTCAAATCAGCCCCAGCATTTT
TRBJ2-4,NA,TRBV11-3,TRBD1,CASSLDESGQVKNIQYF,TGTGCCAGCAGCTTAGACGAGTCGGGACAGGTTAAAAACATTCAGTACTTC
TRBJ1-1,NA,TRBV19,NA,CASSSRNTEAFF,TGTGCCAGTAGTTCCAGGAACACTGAAGCTTTCTTT
TRBJ2-5,NA,TRBV9,NA,CASSSRGQETQYF,TGTGCCAGCAGCTCGCGGGGTCAAGAGACCCAGTACTTC
TRBJ1-6,NA,TRBV18,NA,CASTGDIVGSYNSPLHF,TGTGCCAGCACCGGAGATATCGTCGGCTCCTATAATTCACCCCTCCACTTT
TRBJ1-2,NA,TRBV15,NA,CATSTYREKNYGYTF,TGTGCCACCAGCACGTACAGGGAAAAGAACTATGGCTACACCTTC
TRBJ2-2,NA,TRBV11-2,TRBD2,CASSFGTSYPGELFF,TGTGCCAGCAGCTTTGGGACTAGCTACCCCGGGGAGCTGTTTTTT
TRBJ1-5,NA,TRBV19,NA,CASRRGTGVNQPQHF,TGTGCCAGTAGGCGGGGCACCGGAGTTAATCAGCCCCAGCATTTT
TRBJ2-3,NA,TRBV4-1,NA,CASSQAPDTQYF,TGCGCCAGCAGCCAGGCACCAGATACGCAGTATTTT
TRBJ2-7,few,TRBV15,TRBD1,CATSREGGQGQQYF,TGTGCCACCAGCAGAGAAGGGGGACAGGGGCAACAGTACTTC
TRBJ1-6,NA,TRBV7-3,TRBD1,CASSTTTGGGSPLHF,TGTGCCAGCAGCACCACGACAGGGGGCGGCTCACCCCTCCACTTT
TRBJ2-7,NA,TRBV20-1,TRBD2,CSASRLAASYEQYF,TGCAGTGCTAGTCGGCTAGCGGCCTCCTACGAGCAGTACTTC